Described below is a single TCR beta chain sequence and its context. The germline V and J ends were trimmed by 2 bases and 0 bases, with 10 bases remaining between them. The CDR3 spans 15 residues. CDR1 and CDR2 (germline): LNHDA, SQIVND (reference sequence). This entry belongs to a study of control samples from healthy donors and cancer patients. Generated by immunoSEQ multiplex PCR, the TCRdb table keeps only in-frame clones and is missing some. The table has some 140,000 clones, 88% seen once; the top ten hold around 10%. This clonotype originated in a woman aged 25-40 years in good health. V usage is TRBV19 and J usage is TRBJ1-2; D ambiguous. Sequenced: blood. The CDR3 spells CASSILREANYGYTF. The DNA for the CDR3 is TGTGCCAGTAGTATATTGAGGGAAGCTAACTATGGCTACACCTTC.